Here is one T cell receptor beta chain with its context. The CDR3 sequence is 12 residues long. With 3 bases removed from V and 3 bases from J, the gap between germline ends came to 5 bases. Per the germline V gene, CDR1 is DFQATT and CDR2 is SNEGSKA (reference sequence). This entry comes from a study of blood T cell repertoires in COVID-19. Looking at the study overall: Material from acute and convalescent COVID-19 was sourced from the United States, Italy and Spain. T cells, B-cell-depleted T cells, or PBMCs provided the cDNA or gDNA that served as material.

How the authors handled the data: Estimates of nucleated cell counts were drawn from the amplification of reference gene primers. The assay was immunoSEQ multiplex PCR, and TCRdb's table has in-frame clones only and misses some. D and trimming come from the DNA, and the V and J calls and clone size come from that table. The top ten hold around 5.2% of the sample, which has 95,000 to 150,000 clones, about 74% seen once. This TCR came from a man aged 55 to 70 with acute or convalescent COVID-19. The chain is built from TRBV20-1 and TRBJ2-2; D gene unclear. Sequenced material: peripheral blood. CDR3 DNA sequence: TGCAGTGCTAGTACTGACACCGGGGAGCTGTTTTTT. Translating it yields CSASTDTGELFF.